This T cell receptor beta chain derives from a study of blood T cell repertoires in COVID-19. Study-level information: The origin of the acute and convalescent COVID-19 samples was the United States, Italy and Spain. T cells, B-cell-depleted T cells, or PBMCs supplied cDNA or gDNA.

Produced via immunoSEQ multiplex PCR; TCRdb's table is partial and in-frame only. The profile shows approximately 54,000 clones, roughly 88% of them singletons. Material: peripheral blood. This TCR came from a human donor in a cohort sampled during active COVID-19.

The CDR3 sequence: CASSLDSGTRKNIQYF. CDR3 bases: TGTGCCAGCAGCTTAGATTCGGGAACTCGCAAAAACATTCAGTACTTC. V usage is TRBV11-3 and J usage is TRBJ2-4; weak D call: TRBD2 (5 bases). The V gene lost 0 bases and the J gene lost 3 bases, with 12 bases spanning the gap. This CDR3 is built from 16 residues. From germline, CDR1 is SGHNT and CDR2 YENEEA.